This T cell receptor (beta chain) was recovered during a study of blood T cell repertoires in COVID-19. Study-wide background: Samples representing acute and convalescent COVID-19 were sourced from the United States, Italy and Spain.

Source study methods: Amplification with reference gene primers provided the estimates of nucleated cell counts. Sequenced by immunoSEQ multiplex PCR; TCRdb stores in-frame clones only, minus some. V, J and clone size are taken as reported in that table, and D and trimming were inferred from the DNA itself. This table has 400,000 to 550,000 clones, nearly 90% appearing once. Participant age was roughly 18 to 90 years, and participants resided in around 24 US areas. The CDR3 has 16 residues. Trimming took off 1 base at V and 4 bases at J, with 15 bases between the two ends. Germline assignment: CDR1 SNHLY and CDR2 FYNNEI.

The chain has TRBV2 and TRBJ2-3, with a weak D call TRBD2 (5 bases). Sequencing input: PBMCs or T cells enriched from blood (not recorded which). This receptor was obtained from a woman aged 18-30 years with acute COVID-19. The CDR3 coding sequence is TGTGCCAGCAGTGAAGTGGGAAGCGGCGGAGCAGATACGCAGTATTTT. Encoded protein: CASSEVGSGGADTQYF.